This T cell receptor beta chain was captured by sequencing in a study of identical twins. The study's findings and limits: Reduced insertions were recorded for abundant cord blood beta clonotypes, with no such pattern in memory repertoires.

With respect to this clonotype: What it binds is not known.

A universal primer site was added by template switching, and unique molecular identifiers were carried by the cDNA. TCRdb ran MiXCR on the 5' RACE reads and lists one entry per CDR3 protein. The sample contains about 520,000 distinct CDR3 sequences, under 25% of which appear only once. In addition, the sample was reused for a study of T cells expressing NK-cell markers. That report notes: Just one sequenced donor of eight was HCMV-seronegative, while seven were seropositive. In more than 5 donors, dominant CD3+CD56+NKG2C+ clones formed roughly 1.0-7.5% of CD8+ cells.

Sequencing was done on a sample of CD4+ T cells sorted from blood. The source is a woman between 18 and 30 years old in good health.

CDR3 sequence (DNA): TGTGCCAGCTCTCGGGGGGACAGGACCTACGAGCAGTACTTC. It is translated as CASSRGDRTYEQYF. This rearrangement joins TRBV9 to TRBJ2-7, with D possibly matching TRBD1 (8 bases). The CDR3 is made up of 14 amino acids. CDR1 is SGDLS, CDR2 YYNGEE, per germline. Trimming stripped 7 bases from V and 2 bases from J, with 16 bases between.